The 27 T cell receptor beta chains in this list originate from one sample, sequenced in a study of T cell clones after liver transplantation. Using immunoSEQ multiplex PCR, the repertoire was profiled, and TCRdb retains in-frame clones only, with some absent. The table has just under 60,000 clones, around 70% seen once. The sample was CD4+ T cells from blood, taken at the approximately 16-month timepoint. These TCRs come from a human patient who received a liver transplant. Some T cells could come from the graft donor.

The CDR3 spells CASSQRQGAENEQFF. The CDR3, as DNA: TGTGCCAGCAGCCAACGGCAGGGGGCCGAAAATGAGCAGTTCTTC. The chain employs TRBV7-9 and TRBJ2-1, with 8 bases fitting TRBD1. CDR3 length: 15 residues. V shed 5 bases, J shed 7 bases, and the junction held 10 bases outside the gene matches. The germline CDR1 and CDR2 sequences are SEHNR and FQNEAQ (reference sequence). The full variable domain, in which reference TRBV7-9 and TRBJ2-1 provide the parts outside the CDR3, is DTGVSQNPRHKITKRGQNVTFRCDPISEHNRLYWYRQTLGQGPEFLTYFQNEAQLEKSRLLSDRFSAERPKGSFSTLEIQRTEQGDSAMYLCASSQRQGAENEQFFGPGTRLTVL.

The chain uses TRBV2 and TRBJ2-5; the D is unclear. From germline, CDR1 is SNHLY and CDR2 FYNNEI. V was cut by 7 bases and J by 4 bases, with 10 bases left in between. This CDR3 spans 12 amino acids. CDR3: CASKAALETQYF. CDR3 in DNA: TGTGCCAGCAAGGCAGCCCTAGAGACCCAGTACTTC.

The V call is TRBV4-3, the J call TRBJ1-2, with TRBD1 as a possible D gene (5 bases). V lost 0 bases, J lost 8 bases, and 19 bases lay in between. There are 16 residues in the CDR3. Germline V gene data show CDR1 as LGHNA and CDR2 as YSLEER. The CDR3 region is CASSQDGSAGGKGYTF. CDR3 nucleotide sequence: TGCGCCAGCAGCCAAGATGGCTCCGCGGGGGGGAAGGGCTACACCTTC.

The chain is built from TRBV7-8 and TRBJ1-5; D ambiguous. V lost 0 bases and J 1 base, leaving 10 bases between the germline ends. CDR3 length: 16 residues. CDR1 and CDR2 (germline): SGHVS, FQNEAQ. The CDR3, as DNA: TGTGCCAGCAGCTTAGCGCCTCCAGGAAGCAATCAGCCCCAGCATTTT. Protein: CASSLAPPGSNQPQHF.

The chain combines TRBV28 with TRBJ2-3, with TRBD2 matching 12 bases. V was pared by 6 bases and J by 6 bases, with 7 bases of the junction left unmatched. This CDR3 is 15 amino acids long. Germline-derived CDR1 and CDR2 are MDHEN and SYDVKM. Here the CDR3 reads CASSRLAGAMDTQYF. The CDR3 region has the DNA TGTGCCAGCAGCAGACTAGCGGGAGCGATGGATACGCAGTATTTT.

The CDR3 sequence: CASSLSGTHNTGELFF. CDR3 DNA: TGCGCCAGCAGCTTATCCGGGACACATAACACCGGGGAGCTGTTTTTT. The chain has TRBV5-1 and TRBJ2-2; TRBD1 is a possible D gene (6 bases). Trimming shortened V by 2 bases and J by 2 bases, and 13 bases separated the two germline ends. There are 16 residues in the CDR3. The germline gives CDR1 SGHRS, CDR2 YFSETQ.

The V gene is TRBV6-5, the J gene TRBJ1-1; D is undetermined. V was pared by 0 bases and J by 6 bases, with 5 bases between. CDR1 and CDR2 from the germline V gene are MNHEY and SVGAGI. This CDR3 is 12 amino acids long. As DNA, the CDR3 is TGTGCCAGCAGTTACTCCGGGGCTGAAGCTTTCTTT. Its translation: CASSYSGAEAFF.

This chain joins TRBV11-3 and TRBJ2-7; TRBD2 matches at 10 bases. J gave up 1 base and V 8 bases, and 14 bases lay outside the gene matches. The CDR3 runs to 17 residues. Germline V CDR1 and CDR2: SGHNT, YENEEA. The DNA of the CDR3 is TGTGCCAGCTGGGGGTCTCTAGCGGGAGAAGAGTCCTACGAGCAGTACGTC. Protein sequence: CASWGSLAGEESYEQYV.

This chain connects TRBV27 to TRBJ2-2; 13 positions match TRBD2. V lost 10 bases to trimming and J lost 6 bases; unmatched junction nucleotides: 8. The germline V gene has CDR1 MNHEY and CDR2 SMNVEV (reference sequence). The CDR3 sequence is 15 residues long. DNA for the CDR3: TGTGCCACGGGACTAGCGGGGCCTGGGGCCGGGGAGCTGTTTTTT. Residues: CATGLAGPGAGELFF.

The CDR3 region is CASSSTHQPQHF. The CDR3 DNA reads TGTGCCAGCAGTTCCACGCACCAGCCCCAGCATTTT. The chain employs TRBV28 and TRBJ1-5; D not certain. The germline CDR1 and CDR2 sequences are MDHEN and SYDVKM. The CDR3 contains 12 residues. Trimming pared 4 bases from V and 7 bases from J, leaving 8 bases between.

For the CDR3, the DNA is TGTGCAAGTCGCTTAAGGGCAGGGAACTACGAGCAGTACTTC. This codes for CASRLRAGNYEQYF. This chain links TRBV12-2 with TRBJ2-7; the table names TRBD1, a call not compared with the DNA. TRBV12-2 is flagged as a pseudogene. CDR3 length equals 14 residues.

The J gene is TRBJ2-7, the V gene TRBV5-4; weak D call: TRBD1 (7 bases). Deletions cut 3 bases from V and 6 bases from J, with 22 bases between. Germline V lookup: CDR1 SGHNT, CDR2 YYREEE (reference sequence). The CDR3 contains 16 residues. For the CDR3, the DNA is TGTGCCAGCAGCTCTCCTCGTCCACAGGGGAGGAGCGAGCAGTACTTC. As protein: CASSSPRPQGRSEQYF.

The CDR3 here is CASRGQGGDYGYTF. As DNA, the CDR3 is TGTGCCAGCAGGGGACAAGGGGGAGACTATGGCTACACCTTC. The chain couples TRBV28 to TRBJ1-2; D may be TRBD1 (6 bases). The V end lost 6 bases, the J end lost 3 bases, and 14 bases lay between the germline ends. The germline gives CDR1 MDHEN, CDR2 SYDVKM. The CDR3 length is 14 residues.

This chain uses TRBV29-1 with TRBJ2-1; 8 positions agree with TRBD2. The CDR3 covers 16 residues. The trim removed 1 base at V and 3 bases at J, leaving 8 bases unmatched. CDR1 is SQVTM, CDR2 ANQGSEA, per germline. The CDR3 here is CSVEGLSSGIYNEQFF. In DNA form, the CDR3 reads TGCAGCGTTGAAGGGTTGAGTAGCGGGATCTACAATGAGCAGTTCTTC.

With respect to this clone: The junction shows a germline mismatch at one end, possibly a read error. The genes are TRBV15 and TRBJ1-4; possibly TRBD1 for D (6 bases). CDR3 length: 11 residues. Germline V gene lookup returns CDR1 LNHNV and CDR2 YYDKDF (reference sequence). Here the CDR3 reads CATSREGDISF. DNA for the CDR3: TGTGCCACCAGCAGAGAAGGGGACATAAGTTTT.

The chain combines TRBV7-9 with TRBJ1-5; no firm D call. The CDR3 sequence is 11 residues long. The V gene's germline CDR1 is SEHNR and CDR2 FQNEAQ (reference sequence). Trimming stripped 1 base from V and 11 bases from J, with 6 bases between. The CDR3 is CASSLEGTQHF. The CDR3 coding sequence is TGTGCCAGCAGCTTAGAGGGCACCCAGCATTTT.

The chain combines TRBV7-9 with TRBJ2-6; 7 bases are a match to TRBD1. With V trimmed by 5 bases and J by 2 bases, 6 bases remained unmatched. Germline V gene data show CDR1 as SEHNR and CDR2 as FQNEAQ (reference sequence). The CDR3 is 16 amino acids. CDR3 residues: CASSATGVAGANVLTF. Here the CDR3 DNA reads TGTGCCAGCAGCGCCACAGGGGTAGCTGGGGCCAACGTCCTGACTTTC.

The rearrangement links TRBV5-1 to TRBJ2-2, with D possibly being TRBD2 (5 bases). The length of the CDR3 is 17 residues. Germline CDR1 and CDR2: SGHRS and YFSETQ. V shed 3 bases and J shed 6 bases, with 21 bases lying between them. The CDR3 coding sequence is TGCGCCAGCAGCTCAGGACTCAGCCCCCGACCTTCCGGGGAGCTGTTTTTT. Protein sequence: CASSSGLSPRPSGELFF.

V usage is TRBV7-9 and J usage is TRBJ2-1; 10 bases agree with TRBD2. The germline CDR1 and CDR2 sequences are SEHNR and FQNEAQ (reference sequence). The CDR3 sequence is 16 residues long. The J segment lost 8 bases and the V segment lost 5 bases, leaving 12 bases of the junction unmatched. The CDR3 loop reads CASSPAGTSVQDEQFF. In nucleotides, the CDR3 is TGTGCCAGCAGCCCGGCCGGGACTAGCGTTCAGGATGAGCAGTTCTTC.

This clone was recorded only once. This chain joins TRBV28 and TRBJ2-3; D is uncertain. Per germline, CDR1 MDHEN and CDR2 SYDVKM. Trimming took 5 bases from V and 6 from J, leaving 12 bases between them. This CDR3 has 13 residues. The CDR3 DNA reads TGTGCCAGCAGTGCCACGGGTGGGGATACGCAGTATTTT. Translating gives CASSATGGDTQYF.

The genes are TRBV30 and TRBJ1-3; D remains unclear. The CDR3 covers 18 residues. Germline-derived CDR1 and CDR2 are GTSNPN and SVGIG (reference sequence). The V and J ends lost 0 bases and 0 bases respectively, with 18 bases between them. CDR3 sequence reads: CAWSVPQRLLRSGNTIYF. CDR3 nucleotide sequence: TGTGCCTGGAGTGTACCTCAGAGACTTCTACGCTCTGGAAACACCATATATTTT.

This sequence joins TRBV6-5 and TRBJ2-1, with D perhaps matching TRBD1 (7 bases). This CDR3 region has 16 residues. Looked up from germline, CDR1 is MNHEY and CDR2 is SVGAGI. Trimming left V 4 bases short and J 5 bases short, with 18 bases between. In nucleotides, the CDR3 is TGTGCCAGCAGTTTCGGCCGACAGGGCGGGAACAATGAGCAGTTCTTC. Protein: CASSFGRQGGNNEQFF.

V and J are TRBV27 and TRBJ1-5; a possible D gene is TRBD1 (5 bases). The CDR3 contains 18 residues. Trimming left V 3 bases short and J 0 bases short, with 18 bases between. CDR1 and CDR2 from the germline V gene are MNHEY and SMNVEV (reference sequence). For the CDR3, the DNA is TGTGCCAGCAGTTTCATCGGGACTCATCCTTATAGCAATCAGCCCCAGCATTTT. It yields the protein CASSFIGTHPYSNQPQHF.

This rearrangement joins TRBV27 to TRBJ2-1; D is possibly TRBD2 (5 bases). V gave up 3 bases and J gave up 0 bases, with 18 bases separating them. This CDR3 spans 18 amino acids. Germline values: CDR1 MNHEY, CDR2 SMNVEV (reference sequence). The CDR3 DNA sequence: TGTGCCAGCAGTTTCCGGGATGCTGGCCTAAGCTCCTACAATGAGCAGTTCTTC. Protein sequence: CASSFRDAGLSSYNEQFF.

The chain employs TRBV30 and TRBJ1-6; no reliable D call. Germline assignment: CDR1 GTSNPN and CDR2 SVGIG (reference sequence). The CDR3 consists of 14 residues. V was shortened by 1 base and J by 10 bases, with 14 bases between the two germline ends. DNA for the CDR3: TGTGCCTGGAGTGCCTATAGCGGGGTCTCACCCCTCCACTTT. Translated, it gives CAWSAYSGVSPLHF. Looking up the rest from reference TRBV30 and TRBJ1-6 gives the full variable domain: SQTIHQWPATLVQPVGSPLSLECTVEGTSNPNLYWYRQAAGRGLQLLFYSVGIGQISSEVPQNLSASRPQDRQFILSSKKLLLSDSGFYLCAWSAYSGVSPLHFGNGTRLTVT.

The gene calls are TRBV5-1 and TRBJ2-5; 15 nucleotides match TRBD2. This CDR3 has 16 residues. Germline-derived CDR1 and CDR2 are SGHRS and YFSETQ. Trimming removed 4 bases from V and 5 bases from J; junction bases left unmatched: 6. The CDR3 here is CASSVGLAGGRETQYF. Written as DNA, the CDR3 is TGCGCCAGCAGCGTGGGACTAGCGGGGGGTCGGGAGACCCAGTACTTC. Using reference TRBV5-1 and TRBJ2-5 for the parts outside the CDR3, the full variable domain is KAGVTQTPRYLIKTRGQQVTLSCSPISGHRSVSWYQQTPGQGLQFLFEYFSETQRNKGNFPGRFSGRQFSNSRSEMNVSTLELGDSALYLCASSVGLAGGRETQYFGPGTRLLVL.

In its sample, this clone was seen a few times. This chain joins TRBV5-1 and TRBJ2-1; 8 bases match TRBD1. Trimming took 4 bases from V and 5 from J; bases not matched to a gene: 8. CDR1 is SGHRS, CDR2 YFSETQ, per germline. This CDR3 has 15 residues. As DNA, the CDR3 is TGCGCCAGCAGCGCTACCGGGACAGGAAACAATGAGCAGTTCTTC. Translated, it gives CASSATGTGNNEQFF.